These T cell receptor beta chains were read from a single sample in a study of shared clonotypes between healthy human individuals. The repertoire was sequenced with immunoSEQ multiplex PCR; TCRdb's copy has only in-frame clones and lacks some. The data show some 2,000,000 clones, with approximately 95% seen just once and roughly 0.13% held by the top ten. The specimen was naive CD4+ T cells sorted from blood. The source is a man aged 18 to 30 in good health. Each CDR3 is given with its conserved first and last residue. The D gene is left open where the match is weak. Clone size is stated in some rows and not others, as once, few, many or a class when expanded.

abundance,d_gene,j_gene,v_gene,CDR3aa,CDR3nt
once,TRBD2,TRBJ2-1,TRBV7-2,CASSPLLAGGQNEQFF,TGTGCCAGCAGCCCGCTACTAGCGGGAGGGCAGAATGAGCAGTTCTTC
once,NA,TRBJ2-2,TRBV21-1,CASRDRHRRNTGELFF,TGTGCCAGCAGGGACAGGCACAGGAGGAACACCGGGGAGCTGTTTTTT
NA,TRBD1,TRBJ2-7,TRBV11-3,CASSWGQGYEQYF,TGTGCCAGCAGCTGGGGACAGGGCTACGAGCAGTACTTC
NA,TRBD2,TRBJ2-1,TRBV5-1,CASSLVRLAGNNEQFF,TGCGCCAGCAGCTTGGTGCGTCTAGCGGGGAACAATGAGCAGTTCTTC
NA,NA,TRBJ1-6,TRBV9,CASSAGQPFGNSPLHF,TGTGCCAGCAGCGCAGGACAGCCTTTCGGTAATTCACCCCTCCACTTT
NA,NA,TRBJ1-1,TRBV6-6,CASSYWVLSTEAFF,TGTGCCAGCAGTTACTGGGTTTTAAGCACTGAAGCTTTCTTT
NA,NA,TRBJ2-3,TRBV6-5,CASSSRVPRGPDTQYF,TGTGCCAGCAGTTCGAGAGTACCTAGGGGCCCAGATACGCAGTATTTT
NA,TRBD1,TRBJ1-5,TRBV27,CASSLFGTESNQPQHF,TGTGCCAGCAGTTTATTTGGGACAGAGAGCAATCAGCCCCAGCATTTT
NA,NA,TRBJ1-3,TRBV5-1,CASSSGQMAGNTIYF,TGCGCCAGCAGCTCCGGACAGATGGCTGGAAACACCATATATTTT
NA,NA,TRBJ2-5,TRBV29-1,CSVQGRYKETQYF,TGCAGCGTTCAAGGGAGATACAAAGAGACCCAGTACTTC
few,TRBD1,TRBJ1-6,TRBV28,CASSSTGGSPPLHF,TGTGCCAGCAGTTCGACAGGGGGAAGTCCCCCCCTCCACTTT
NA,TRBD1,TRBJ1-1,TRBV10-3,CAISEQGKGNTEAFF,TGTGCCATCAGTGAACAGGGGAAGGGGAACACTGAAGCTTTCTTT
NA,NA,TRBJ2-7,TRBV5-4,CASSGPYEQYF,TGTGCCAGCAGCGGTCCCTACGAGCAGTACTTC
NA,NA,TRBJ2-3,TRBV7-9,CASTTRTDTQYF,TGTGCCAGCACCACAAGAACAGATACGCAGTATTTT
NA,NA,TRBJ1-1,TRBV7-3,CASSFKGRTEAFF,TGTGCCAGCAGCTTCAAGGGGAGGACTGAAGCTTTCTTT
NA,NA,TRBJ1-1,TRBV7-2,CASSLGGGKNTEAFF,TGTGCCAGCAGCTTAGGCGGGGGCAAAAACACTGAAGCTTTCTTT
NA,NA,TRBJ1-1,TRBV7-2,CASSLALQGNTEAFF,TGTGCCAGCAGCTTAGCGTTACAGGGGAACACTGAAGCTTTCTTT
NA,NA,TRBJ1-1,TRBV30,CAWTTVTEAFF,TGTGCCTGGACGACAGTCACTGAAGCTTTCTTT
NA,NA,TRBJ2-7,TRBV18,CASSPGAPYEQYF,TGTGCCAGCTCACCAGGGGCTCCCTACGAGCAGTACTTC
NA,TRBD1,TRBJ1-4,TRBV10-3,CATSARDRNNEKLFF,TGTGCCACCTCCGCCCGGGACAGAAATAATGAAAAACTGTTTTTT
NA,TRBD2,TRBJ2-3,TRBV2,CASRFGAGGWISSTDTQYF,TGTGCCAGCAGGTTTGGGGCGGGAGGTTGGATTAGCAGCACAGATACGCAGTATTTT
NA,NA,TRBJ1-3,TRBV13,CASSLLPPSSGNTIYF,TGTGCCAGCAGCCTACTACCGCCGTCCTCTGGAAACACCATATATTTT
once,NA,TRBJ1-5,TRBV4-1,CASSQQGQNNQPQHF,TGCGCCAGCAGCCAGCAAGGACAGAACAATCAGCCCCAGCATTTT
once,NA,TRBJ2-3,TRBV7-2,CASSFRRSTDTQYF,TGTGCCAGCAGCTTTCGGCGGAGCACAGATACGCAGTATTTT
NA,NA,TRBJ2-6,TRBV4-2,CASSQSVSGANVLTF,TGTGCCAGCAGCCAGTCTGTGAGTGGGGCCAACGTCCTGACTTTC
NA,NA,TRBJ2-2,TRBV29-1,CSVYRNGELFF,TGCAGCGTGTACAGAAACGGGGAGCTGTTTTTT